What follows describes a single T cell receptor beta chain. V lost 5 bases and J lost 5, with 18 bases in between. The germline V gene has CDR1 LNHDA and CDR2 SQIVND (reference sequence). CDR3 length equals 15 residues. This sample's time point: new active TB diagnosis, blood taken before or within 7 days of starting treatment. TCRdb's table, derived via immunoSEQ multiplex PCR, lists solely in-frame clones and lacks some. This sample yields tens of thousands of clones, of which about 90% are seen a single time; 6.5% to 7% belongs to the top ten. This sample was taken from a study of T cells in tuberculosis.

The V gene is TRBV19, the J gene TRBJ1-1; perhaps TRBD1 as D (6 bases). The sequence came from an adult with tuberculosis. This sample comprised PBMCs, obtained at tuberculosis diagnosis. DNA for the CDR3: TGTGCCAGTAGTTTAACGTTAGGGGGTTTGACTGAAGCTTTCTTT. Protein product: CASSLTLGGLTEAFF.